The present T cell receptor beta chain was sequenced within a study of cytomegalovirus exposure and HLA in healthy donors. On this clone itself: No antigen is known for it.

Study-level results: In vitro, three CMV-associated chains proved specific for CMV antigens. Equally common other TCR beta chains were less clonally expanded than HLA-associated ones, a later analysis found.

The PCR used 60 Vbeta and 13 Jbeta primers. Produced via immunoSEQ multiplex PCR; TCRdb's table is partial and in-frame only. In the table there are some 44,000 clones, around 90% of which are singletons. This CDR3 is 14 amino acids long. V trimming: 7 bases; J trimming: 5 bases; junction bases outside the gene matches: 10. The germline V gene encodes CDR1 SNHLY and CDR2 FYNNEI. Sequenced input: PBMCs. V gene TRBV2 combines with J gene TRBJ2-7; 8 bases are shared with TRBD2. The clonotype was recovered from a woman aged 35 to 49 in good health and CMV-seropositive. CDR3 sequence (DNA): TGTGCCAGCAACCCGGGACTAGTTCCCGACGAGCAGTACTTC. This translates into CASNPGLVPDEQYF. Full variable domain (outside the CDR3, taken from reference TRBV2 and TRBJ2-7): EPEVTQTPSHQVTQMGQEVILRCVPISNHLYFYWYRQILGQKVEFLVSFYNNEISEKSEIFDDQFSVERPDGSNFTLKIRSTKLEDSAMYFCASNPGLVPDEQYFGPGTRLTVT.